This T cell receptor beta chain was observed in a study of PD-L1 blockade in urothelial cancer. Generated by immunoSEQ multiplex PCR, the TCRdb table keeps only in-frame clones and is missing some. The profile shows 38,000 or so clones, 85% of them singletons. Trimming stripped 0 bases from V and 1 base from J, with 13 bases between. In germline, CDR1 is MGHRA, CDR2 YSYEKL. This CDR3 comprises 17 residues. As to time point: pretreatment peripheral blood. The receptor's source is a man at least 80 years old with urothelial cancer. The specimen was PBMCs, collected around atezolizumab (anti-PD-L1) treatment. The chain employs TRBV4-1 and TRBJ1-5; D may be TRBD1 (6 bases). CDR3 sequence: CASSQEQGWMSNQPQHF. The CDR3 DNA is TGCGCCAGCAGCCAAGAACAGGGTTGGATGAGCAATCAGCCCCAGCATTTT.